This T cell receptor (beta chain) originates from a study of Graves' ophthalmopathy and Graves' hyperthyroidism. Researchers took RNA transcripts and amplified TCR beta CDR3 regions from them. A first-round RT-PCR used HTBI primers, followed by a second-round multiplex PCR. MiXCR, run by TCRdb on the multiplex PCR reads, gives a single entry per CDR3 protein. The top ten hold approximately 7% of the sample, which has roughly 380,000 distinct CDR3 sequences, approximately 15% seen once. V shed 1 base, J shed 5 bases, and the junction held 5 bases outside the gene matches. The CDR3 runs 16 residues. Looked up from germline, CDR1 is MNHEY and CDR2 is SMNVEV (reference sequence). The authors defined stable hyperthyroidism as no ophthalmopathy within 18 months of follow-up. Exclusion covered patients with other autoimmune diseases or uncontrolled infections (as well as pregnancy or lactation). This clonotype was seen many times. The antigen is not known.

Study outcomes and limitations: Between ophthalmopathy and stable hyperthyroidism, a 13-signature model drew a separation with around 86% sensitivity and around 80% specificity.

This chain links TRBV27 with TRBJ1-6; TRBD1 aligns across 7 bases. Sample: peripheral blood. This sequence was found in a young woman with stable Graves' hyperthyroidism. The CDR3 DNA follows: TGTGCCAGCAGTTTATGGGCAGGGGGACATAATTCACCCCTCCACTTT. Its protein is CASSLWAGGHNSPLHF.